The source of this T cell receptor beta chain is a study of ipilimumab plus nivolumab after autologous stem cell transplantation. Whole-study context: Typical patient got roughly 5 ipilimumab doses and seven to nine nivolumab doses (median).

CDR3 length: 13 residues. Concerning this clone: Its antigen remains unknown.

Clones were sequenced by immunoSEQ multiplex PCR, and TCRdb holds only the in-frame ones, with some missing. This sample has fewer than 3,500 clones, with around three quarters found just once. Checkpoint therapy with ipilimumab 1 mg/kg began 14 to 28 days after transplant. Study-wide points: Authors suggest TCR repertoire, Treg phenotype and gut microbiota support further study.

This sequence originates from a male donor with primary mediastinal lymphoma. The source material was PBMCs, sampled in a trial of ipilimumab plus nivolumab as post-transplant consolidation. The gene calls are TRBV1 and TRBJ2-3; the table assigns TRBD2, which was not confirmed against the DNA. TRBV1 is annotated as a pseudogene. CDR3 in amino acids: CTSSLERTDTQYF. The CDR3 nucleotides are TGCACCAGCAGCCTAGAGCGTACAGATACGCAGTATTTT.